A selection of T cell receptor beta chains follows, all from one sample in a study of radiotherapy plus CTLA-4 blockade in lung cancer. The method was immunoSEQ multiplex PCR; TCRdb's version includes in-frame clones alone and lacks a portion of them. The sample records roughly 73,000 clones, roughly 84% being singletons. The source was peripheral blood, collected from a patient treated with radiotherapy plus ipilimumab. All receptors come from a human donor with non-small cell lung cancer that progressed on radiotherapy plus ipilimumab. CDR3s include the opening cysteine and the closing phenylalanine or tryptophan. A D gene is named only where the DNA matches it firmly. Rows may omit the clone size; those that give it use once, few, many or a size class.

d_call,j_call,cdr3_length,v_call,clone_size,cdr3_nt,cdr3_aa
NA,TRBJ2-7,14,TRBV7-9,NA,TGTGCCAGCAGCTGGGGGGCGGGTTCTGCCGAGCAGTACTTC,CASSWGAGSAEQYF
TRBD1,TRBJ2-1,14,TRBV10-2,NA,TGCGCCAGCAGTGAAGGGACAGGGATCGATGAGCAGTTCTTC,CASSEGTGIDEQFF
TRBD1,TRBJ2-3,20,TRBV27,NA,TGTGCCAGCAGTTACCTACCTTGGGGAAAGGGACAGGGAGCTACAGATACGCAGTATTTT,CASSYLPWGKGQGATDTQYF
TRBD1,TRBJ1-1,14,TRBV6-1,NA,TGTGCCAGCAGGAACCGGGACAGGGAAACTGAAGCTTTCTTT,CASRNRDRETEAFF
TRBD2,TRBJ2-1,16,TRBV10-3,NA,TGTGCCATCAGTCCCCGAGCGGGAGAAGCATACAATGAGCAGTTCTTC,CAISPRAGEAYNEQFF
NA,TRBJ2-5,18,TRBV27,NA,TGTGCCAGCAGTTCGACTAGGGACACCCTAATAGGCGGAGAGACCCAGTACTTC,CASSSTRDTLIGGETQYF
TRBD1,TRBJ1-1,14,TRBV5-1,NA,TGCGCCAGCAGCCCGGGACAGGGAATAACTGAAGCTTTCTTT,CASSPGQGITEAFF
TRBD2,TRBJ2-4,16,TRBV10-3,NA,TGTGCCATCAGTGAGTCGGCTAGCGGAACCAAAAACATTCAGTACTTC,CAISESASGTKNIQYF
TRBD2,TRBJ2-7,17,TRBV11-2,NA,TGTGCCAGCAGCATTACAAGGACTAGCGGGAGAGGGTACGAGCAGTACTTC,CASSITRTSGRGYEQYF
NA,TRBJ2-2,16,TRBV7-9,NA,TGTGCCAGCAGCCCCCCCCTAGCACAGAACACCGGGGAGCTGTTTTTT,CASSPPLAQNTGELFF
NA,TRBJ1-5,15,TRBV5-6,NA,TGTGCCAGCAGCAAACTCCTTAAGAGCAATCAGCCCCAGCATTTT,CASSKLLKSNQPQHF
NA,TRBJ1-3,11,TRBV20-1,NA,TGCAGTGCCAGAGGTGGAAACACCATATATTTT,CSARGGNTIYF
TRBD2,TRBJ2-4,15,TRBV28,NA,TGTGCCAGCAGCCCAGGGGTAGCGGGGGGAAACATTCAGTACTTC,CASSPGVAGGNIQYF
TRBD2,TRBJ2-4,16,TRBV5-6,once,TGTGCCAGCAGCTTCCGGGGGGTTATAGCCTTAAACATTCAGTACTTC,CASSFRGVIALNIQYF
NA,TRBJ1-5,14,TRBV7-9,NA,TGTGCCAGCAGCCCCCAACAGGGAAACCAGCCCCAGCATTTT,CASSPQQGNQPQHF
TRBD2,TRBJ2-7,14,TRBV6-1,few,TGTGCCAGCAGGCGGACAACGGGGGGCTACGAGCAGTACTTC,CASRRTTGGYEQYF
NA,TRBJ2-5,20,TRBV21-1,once,TGTGCCAGCAGCAAAACGGGACAGGGGCCAAATTTTCTGCGTGCCGAGACCCAGTACTTC,CASSKTGQGPNFLRAETQYF
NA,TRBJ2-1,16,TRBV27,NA,TGTGCCAGCAGTTTACTAGGACAGCACAGCTACAATGAGCAGTTCTTC,CASSLLGQHSYNEQFF
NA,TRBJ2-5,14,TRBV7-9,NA,TGTGCCAGCAGCTCCGACAGGCCGGCGGAGACCCAGTACTTC,CASSSDRPAETQYF
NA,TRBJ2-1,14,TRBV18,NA,TGTGCCAGCTCCTCCGGGTCCAAAGACAATGAGCAGTTCTTC,CASSSGSKDNEQFF
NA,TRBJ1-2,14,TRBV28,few,TGTGCCAGCGGCGAGGGCGTCCCCGGGGTGGGCTACACCTTC,CASGEGVPGVGYTF
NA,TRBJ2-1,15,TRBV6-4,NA,TGTGCCAGCAGTGACGGGGGGACCCCTAACAATGAGCAGTTCTTC,CASSDGGTPNNEQFF
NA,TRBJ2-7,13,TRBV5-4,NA,TGTGCCAGCAGACCTTGGGAGTCCCACGAGCAGTACTTC,CASRPWESHEQYF
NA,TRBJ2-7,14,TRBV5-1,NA,TGCGCCAGCAGCGGCACCCCGGCGACCTACGAGCAGTACTTC,CASSGTPATYEQYF
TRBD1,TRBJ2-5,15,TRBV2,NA,TGTGCCAGCAGTGTATACAGGGGGAAGAGGGAGACCCAGTACTTC,CASSVYRGKRETQYF
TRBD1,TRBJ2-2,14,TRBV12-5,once,TGTGCTAGTGGTCCGGGACAGCCCACCGGGGAGCTGTTTTTT,CASGPGQPTGELFF
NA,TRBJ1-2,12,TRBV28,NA,TGTGCCAGCAGTACGGGACCTTATGGCTACACCTTC,CASSTGPYGYTF
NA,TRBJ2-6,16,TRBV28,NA,TGTGCCAGCAGTCCAGGGACGGCCTCTGGGGCCAACGTCCTGACTTTC,CASSPGTASGANVLTF
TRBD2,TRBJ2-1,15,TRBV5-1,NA,TGCGCCAGCAGCTTGAGCGGGAGCTCCTACAATGAGCAGTTCTTC,CASSLSGSSYNEQFF
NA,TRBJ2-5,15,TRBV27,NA,TGTGCCAGCAGTTTATACGGAGCCGGCCCACTGACCCAGTACTTC,CASSLYGAGPLTQYF
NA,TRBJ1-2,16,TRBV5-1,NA,TGCGCCAGCAGCAGTAGGAACGATAACCGCCCGGAGGGCTACACCTTC,CASSSRNDNRPEGYTF
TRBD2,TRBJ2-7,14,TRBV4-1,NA,TGCGCCAGCAGCCAAGTGACTAGCGGATACGAGCAGTACTTC,CASSQVTSGYEQYF
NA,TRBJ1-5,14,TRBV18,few,TGTGCCAGCTCACCATTGCCAAGCAATCAGCCCCAGCATTTT,CASSPLPSNQPQHF
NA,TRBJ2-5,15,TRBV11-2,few,TGTGCCAGCAGCTTAGAATATGGCCCTCAAGAGACCCAGTACTTC,CASSLEYGPQETQYF
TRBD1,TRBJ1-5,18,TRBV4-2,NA,TGTGCCAGCAGCCAAGTAGGACAGGGGGCGGTTAGCAATCAGCCCCAGCATTTT,CASSQVGQGAVSNQPQHF
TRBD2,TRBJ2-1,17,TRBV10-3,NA,TGTGCCATCAGTGATGGACGCCTAGCGGGAGTTGGGAATGAGCAGTTCTTC,CAISDGRLAGVGNEQFF
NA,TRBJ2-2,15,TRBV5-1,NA,TGCGCCAGCAGCCGTACTAGGGGGGACACCGGGGAGCTGTTTTTT,CASSRTRGDTGELFF
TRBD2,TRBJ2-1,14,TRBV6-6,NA,TGTGCCAGCAGTTACGACGCGGGAGGGCCTGGGCAGTTCTTC,CASSYDAGGPGQFF
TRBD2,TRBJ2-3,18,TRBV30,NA,TGTGCCTGGAGTGAACTGCCGGGGCTAGCGGGGGGGGGAGATACGCAGTATTTT,CAWSELPGLAGGGDTQYF
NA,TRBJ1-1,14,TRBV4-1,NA,TGCGCCAGCAGCCCCCAAAGGGGGAACACTGAAGCTTTCTTT,CASSPQRGNTEAFF
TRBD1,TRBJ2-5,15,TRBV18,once,TGTGCCAGCTCACCAAACACAGGGGGCCGAGAGACCCAGTACTTC,CASSPNTGGRETQYF
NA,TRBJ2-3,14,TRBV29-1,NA,TGCAGCGCCACGACGATATTTAGCACAGATACGCAGTATTTT,CSATTIFSTDTQYF
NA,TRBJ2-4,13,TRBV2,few,TGTGCCAGCGCGGGACCCGGCAAAAACATTCAGTACTTC,CASAGPGKNIQYF
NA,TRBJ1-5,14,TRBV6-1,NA,TGTGCCAGCACTCCCCAGGGTGGTGGGCAGCCCCAGCATTTT,CASTPQGGGQPQHF